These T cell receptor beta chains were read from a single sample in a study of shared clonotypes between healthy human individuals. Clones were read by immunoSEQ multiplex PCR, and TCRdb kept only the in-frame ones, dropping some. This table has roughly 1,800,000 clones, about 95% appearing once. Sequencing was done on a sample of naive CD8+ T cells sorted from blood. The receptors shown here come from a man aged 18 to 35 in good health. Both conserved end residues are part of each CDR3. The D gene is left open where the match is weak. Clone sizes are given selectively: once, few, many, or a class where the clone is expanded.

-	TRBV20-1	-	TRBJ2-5	TGCAGTGCTAGTTCGGGTGAGACCCAGTACTTC	CSASSGETQYF
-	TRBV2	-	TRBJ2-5	TGTGCCAGCAACGAGGACAGTAGGGAGACCCAGTACTTC	CASNEDSRETQYF
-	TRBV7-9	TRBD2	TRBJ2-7	TGTGCCAGCAGCTTGACTAGCGGGGAGGTCGAGCAGTACTTC	CASSLTSGEVEQYF
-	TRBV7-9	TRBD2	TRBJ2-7	TGTGCCAGCAGCTCGGGACTAGCGGCCTCCTACGAGCAGTACTTC	CASSSGLAASYEQYF
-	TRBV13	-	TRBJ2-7	TGTGCCAGCAGCTTCAGGGTTAAAGGGGACTACGAGCAGTACTTC	CASSFRVKGDYEQYF
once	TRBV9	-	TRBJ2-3	TGTGCCAGCAGCGTAGGGGGACCAAGCACAGATACGCAGTATTTT	CASSVGGPSTDTQYF
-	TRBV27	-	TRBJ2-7	TGTGCCAGCAGTTTATACAGCAGGGGCGCAACCTACGAGCAGTACTTC	CASSLYSRGATYEQYF
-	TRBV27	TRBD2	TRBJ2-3	TGTGCCACCCTTCGACTAGCGGGGGGGACAGATACGCAGTATTTT	CATLRLAGGTDTQYF
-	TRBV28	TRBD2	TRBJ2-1	TGTGCCACCGCTTTGGGGGGGATAGAGCAGTTCTTC	CATALGGIEQFF
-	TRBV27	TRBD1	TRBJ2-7	TGTGCCAGCAGTTGGGCAGGGGGCTTCGAGCAGTACTTC	CASSWAGGFEQYF
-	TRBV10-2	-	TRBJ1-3	TGCGCCAGCAGTGAGTCCAGGGGCTCTGGAAACACCATATATTTT	CASSESRGSGNTIYF
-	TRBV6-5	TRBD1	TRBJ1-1	TGTGCCAGCAGTTACTTCAGGGGGCGGGAAGCTTTCTTT	CASSYFRGREAFF
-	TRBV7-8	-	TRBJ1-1	TGTGCCAGCAGCCCGCTGACCCTTACAGGGACGAACACTGAAGCTTTCTTT	CASSPLTLTGTNTEAFF
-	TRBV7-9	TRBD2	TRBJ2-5	TGTGCCAGCAGCGATTTCGCTAGCGGGAGATTTGAGACCCAGTACTTC	CASSDFASGRFETQYF
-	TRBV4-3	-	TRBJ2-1	TGCGCCAGCAGCCAAGGATACACAGGGACCTACAATGAGCAGTTCTTC	CASSQGYTGTYNEQFF
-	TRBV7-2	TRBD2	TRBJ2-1	TGTGCCAGCAGCTTAGGTGGGACTAGTGCTGTTGAGCAGTTCTTC	CASSLGGTSAVEQFF
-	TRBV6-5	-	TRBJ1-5	TGTGCCAGCAGCGAGGAGTCCAATCAGCCCCAGCATTTT	CASSEESNQPQHF
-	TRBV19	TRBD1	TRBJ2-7	TGTGCCAGTAGTACCACCCTATGGACAGGGGGCGACGAGCAGTACTTC	CASSTTLWTGGDEQYF
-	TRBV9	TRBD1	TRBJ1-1	TGTGCCAGCAGTTATCCAGGGGGGACTGAAGCTTTCTTT	CASSYPGGTEAFF
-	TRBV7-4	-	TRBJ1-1	TGTGCCAGCAGCTTAGCGCAGGGGAAGAACACTGAAGCTTTCTTT	CASSLAQGKNTEAFF
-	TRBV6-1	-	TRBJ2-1	TGTGCCAGCACCGTCGGGAGACTCCCCTACAATGAGCAGTTCTTC	CASTVGRLPYNEQFF
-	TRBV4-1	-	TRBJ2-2	TGCGCCAGCAGCCAGCCCCCGGGGACCGCCGGGGAGCTGTTTTTT	CASSQPPGTAGELFF
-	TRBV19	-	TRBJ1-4	TGTGCCAGTAGCGTCGGCTCGGGGTATGAAAAACTGTTTTTT	CASSVGSGYEKLFF
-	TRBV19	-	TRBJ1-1	TGTGCCAGTAGTCTCCTCAGGGTGGGCACTGAAGCTTTCTTT	CASSLLRVGTEAFF
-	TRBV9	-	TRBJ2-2	TGTGCCAGCAGCGTCCAGACAGAGAACACCGGGGAGCTGTTTTTT	CASSVQTENTGELFF
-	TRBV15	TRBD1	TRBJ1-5	TGTGCCACCAGCAGAGCCGGGACAGGGGTATGGCCCCAGCATTTT	CATSRAGTGVWPQHF
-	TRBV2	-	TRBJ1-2	TGTGCCAGCAGTACAGGAGAGCCGGGGGCCCTCTATGGCTACACCTTC	CASSTGEPGALYGYTF
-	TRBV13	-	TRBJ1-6	TGTGCCAGCAGCTCAGGGAGCTCCTATAATTCACCCCTCCACTTT	CASSSGSSYNSPLHF
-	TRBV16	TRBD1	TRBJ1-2	TGTGCCAGCAGCCAGGACAGGGGTGGCTACACCTTC	CASSQDRGGYTF
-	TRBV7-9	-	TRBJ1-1	TGTGCCAGCAGCTTAGGTGTTTCCAGGAACACTGAAGCTTTCTTT	CASSLGVSRNTEAFF